The 6 T cell receptor beta chains in this list originate from one sample, sequenced in a study of control samples from healthy donors and cancer patients. Libraries were prepared by immunoSEQ multiplex PCR; TCRdb keeps only in-frame clonotypes and omits some of them. The table includes 50,000 to 70,000 clones, 88% detected once. Source material: blood. Source of these receptors: a man aged 50 or older in good health.

The rearrangement uses TRBV19 and TRBJ1-1, with D possibly matching TRBD1 (6 bases). CDR3 length: 14 residues. Trimming left V 9 bases short and J 6 bases short, with 20 bases between. The germline V gene has CDR1 LNHDA and CDR2 SQIVND (reference sequence). The CDR3 DNA is TGTGCCAGCCGTCCGGCTGTGAGGACAGCTGAAGCTTTCTTT. This gives the protein CASRPAVRTAEAFF.

The chain couples TRBV7-9 to TRBJ2-3; D might be TRBD2 (5 bases). V was trimmed by 4 bases and J by 3 bases, leaving 11 bases between them. Germline values: CDR1 SEHNR, CDR2 FQNEAQ (reference sequence). CDR3 size: 14 residues. CDR3 nucleotide sequence: TGTGCCAGCAGCTCGCCCGGGATTACAGATACGCAGTATTTT. It specifies CASSSPGITDTQYF.

This clone has only one observation. The chain recombines TRBV12-3 or TRBV12-4 with TRBJ1-2, with D unresolved. The CDR3 length is 13 residues. V dropped 1 base and J dropped 3 bases, with 6 bases sitting between them. The CDR3 DNA is TGTGCCAGCAGTTTAGAGGATTACTATGGCTACACCTTC. As protein: CASSLEDYYGYTF.

The rearrangement joins TRBV3-1 (or the pseudogene TRBV3-2) to TRBJ2-2; D not certain. V gave up 4 bases and J gave up 1 base, with 7 bases separating them. This CDR3 is built from 14 residues. Germline CDR1 LGHDT, CDR2 YNNKEL (reference sequence). DNA of the CDR3: TGTGCCAGCAGCCTCGGTGGGAACACCGGGGAGCTGTTTTTT. Its translation is CASSLGGNTGELFF.

This clone was counted a few times. The chain is built from TRBV5-1 and TRBJ2-6, with D perhaps matching TRBD1 (5 bases). CDR1 and CDR2 (germline): SGHRS, YFSETQ. This CDR3 is built from 16 residues. V lost 4 bases and J lost 1, with 12 bases in between. CDR3 DNA: TGCGCCAGCAGCGAACAGTCAGGGTCTGGGGCCAACGTCCTGACTTTC. It codes for CASSEQSGSGANVLTF.

This chain links TRBV7-2 with TRBJ1-1; D not certain. CDR3 length: 13 amino acids. Germline assignment: CDR1 SGHTA and CDR2 FQGNSA. The V gene lost 2 bases and the J gene lost 1 base, with 5 bases spanning the gap. CDR3 protein: CASSLPRNTEAFF. The CDR3 nucleotides read TGTGCCAGCAGCTTACCGAGGAACACTGAAGCTTTCTTT.